This entry features one T cell receptor beta chain sequence. Its antigen remains unidentified. One base away there is no much larger clone; base qualities are not given. The donors were healthy, HIV-negative adults with no recently reported acute infections or vaccinations. Only Caucasian adults living in Nashville, Tennessee, USA were represented among the donors. CD8 memory samples combined magnetically selected CD45RO+ cells with CCR7-negative CD45RA+ effector memory (TemRA) cells. Blood was collected by leukapheresis, and PBMCs were isolated by Ficoll-Histopaque density gradient centrifugation and then cryopreserved in liquid nitrogen vapor phase. Purity and quantity of every magnetically sorted T cell population were checked by analytical flow cytometry. Each sorted fraction had its genomic DNA isolated and then quantified by UV absorbance on a Nanodrop 2000c. This entry is derived from a study of shared clonotypes between healthy human individuals (dated by TCRdb to 2018 to 2021). Concerning the study at large: The cohort comprised a couple of women and three men aged 18 to 49 years. For each donor, three plates each were used for CD4 naive and CD4 memory, two plates were used for CD8 naive, and one plate was used for CD8 memory. To estimate repertoire size and how much clonotypes are shared between individuals, the study performed deep sequencing of blood TCR repertoires from roughly five healthy adults. To increase sequencing depth and limit assay-specific biases, different laboratories used diverse techniques to prepare libraries and sequence TCR repertoires. Per donor, leukapheresis produced somewhere between about 0.85 and 10 billion PBMCs. Beyond this particular receptor, the publication reports: Naive subsets generally had larger estimated clonotype richness than memory subsets. Pairwise subsampling led to the expectation that sequencing depth would affect the degree of clonotype sharing among donors. Compared with non-shared clonotypes, the clonotypes found in all four sorted-subset donors had higher generation probabilities. Even with the large sequencing depth, rarefaction of the sorted-subset datasets indicated that sequencing was incomplete. Only blood was sampled, and tissue TCR repertoires likely differ from those in blood. Because the study included a small number of donors, the genetic and exposure-history diversity represented was limited. When a few donors were compared, the shared fraction of clonotypes was approximately 5% for naive CD4, roughly 3.4% for naive CD8, 2.3% for memory CD4, and around 0.37% for memory CD8.

Using the deep immunoSEQ assay, TCR CDR3 regions were amplified from genomic DNA by multiplex PCR. Genomic DNA extracted from each cell subset was distributed evenly over all wells of several immunoSEQ 96-well plates, and each plate served as one replicate. Each replicate PCR for sorted subsets received roughly 200 ng genomic DNA, equal to some 32,000 T cell genomes. The purified libraries were quantified using a Qubit 3.0 fluorometer, sized with a Bioanalyzer 2100, and then quantified again using the KAPA Library Quantification kit. A separate single-read 150-cycle Illumina NextSeq 550 flow cell was used to sequence each immunoSEQ 96-well plate. In the authors' own workflow: Because the immunoSEQ output included only junctional sequences and no quality scores, the filtering could not be the same as the filtering used for full-length reads. To assign V/J genes and CDR3, sequences were annotated using PyIR, a Python wrapper for IgBLAST v1.9, with IMGT germline references. Reads were removed for weak V/J assignments (E-value above 1e-6), missing CDR3, stop codons, out-of-frame junctions, or ambiguous translated residues. V3J clonotypes were defined as sequences sharing an identical inferred V gene, J gene, and CDR3 amino acid sequence. Percentage overlap between repertoires was calculated by dividing the number of shared unique clonotypes by the size of the smaller repertoire. Richness of each repertoire was evaluated using RTK rarefaction, the Chao1 estimator, and Recon v2.1 estimates of unobserved clonotypes. OLGA was used to compute generation probabilities for all TCRbeta clonotypes that the gDNA method yielded from a handful of donors. Drawn from immuneACCESS, this table holds only the in-frame rearrangements with V and J called that TCRdb kept. Clones are partly lost; checked studies trace under half to an unresolved V gene and leave the rest unexplained. V and J calls and clone size are as listed in that table; D and trimming were resolved from the DNA. This sample gives roughly 100,000 clones in total; 67% of them show up just once. The ten largest make up more than 20% of the sample.

Clipping removes 4 bases from V and 1 base from J, with 11 as the unmatched junction base count. The germline V gene sets CDR1 to MGHRA and CDR2 to YSYEKL. Inclusive of the bounding cysteine and phenylalanine, the CDR3 is 17 residues long. Only the CDR3 DNA stays, 51 bases, in frame from base 1. The sequencing sample was made of memory CD8+ T cells sorted from blood. Taken with the paper, the label for cell subset or site translates to: CD45RO+ cells pooled with CCR7-negative TemRA cells. This clonotype originated in a woman in her twenties or thirties in good health. The rearranged segments are TRBV4-1 and TRBJ2-3; the central 7 bases match TRBD2. CDR3 region: CASSLTLRERGTDTQYF. The DNA reads as follows: TGCGCCAGCAGCCTAACCTTGCGGGAGCGTGGCACAGATACGCAGTATTTT.